The text below deals with one T cell receptor beta chain. This sample was taken from a study of T cell changes during pregnancy in multiple sclerosis. Assay: immunoSEQ multiplex PCR; the TCRdb copy retains only in-frame clones and omits some. This table holds approximately 32,000 clones, about 92% found once. This CDR3 spans 18 amino acids. Germline CDR1 and CDR2: SGHTA and FQGNSA. Germline trimming cut 3 bases from V and 3 bases from J; bases unmatched to any gene: 8. This sequence was found in a female donor with multiple sclerosis, enrolled in a pregnancy study. V is TRBV7-2 and J is TRBJ2-1; 13 bases map to TRBD2. Sequencing was performed on CD8+ T cells from peripheral blood mononuclear cells, taken in the first trimester of pregnancy. CDR3 amino acids: CASSFHSGLAGDYNEQFF. CDR3 bases: TGTGCCAGCAGCTTTCATTCTGGACTAGCGGGAGACTACAATGAGCAGTTCTTC.